This TCR beta chain was captured by sequencing in a study of cytomegalovirus exposure and HLA in healthy donors (dated by TCRdb to about 2017). Broadly, across the study: In an earlier analysis of 587 of the donors, around 300 Gb of sequence data and some 120 million unique TCR beta sequences from some 170 million T cells were reported. Among the roughly 430 genotyped donors, around 81% belonged to the genetic ancestry cluster associated with self-reported Caucasian donors. All discovery cohort repertoires had been generated using a single sequencing platform. HLA typing included class I and class II loci at four-digit resolution. Alongside the repertoire data, information on donor age, sex, ethnicity and CMV serostatus was compiled. An earlier analysis of several hundred of the donors used high-throughput TCR beta sequencing to judge whether each TCR beta V gene segment behaved as functional or pseudogenic. Typing coverage differed by locus: A, B, C, DRB1 and DQB1 were typed in roughly 620-630 donors, DQA1 in about 510, DPA1 in roughly 590, and DPB1 in approximately 450. Genome-wide SNP genotypes for about 65% of the 666 donors were used in a later genetic analysis, which treated that subset as a discovery cohort. A separate validation cohort of over 95 different subjects was used in addition to the roughly 700-subject first cohort. A later analysis re-analyzed previously published TCR beta repertoires from several hundred donors and added high-resolution HLA genotyping to study TCR occurrence patterns. An early release covering 550 to 650 HLA-typed donors comprised around 300 gigabases of sequencing data and tens of millions of unique TCR sequences. To predict cytomegalovirus infection status, the study brought together high-throughput TCR immunosequencing, statistical association of individual TCRs with disease status, and machine learning. The study profiled the T cell repertoires of about 640 subjects by immunosequencing and related them to cytomegalovirus serostatus. Rather than using new phenotypic data, the later analysis identified candidate immune exposures from TCR beta sequences and from how often those sequences occurred across donors. Because of strong linkage in the cohort, a few DR-DQ haplotypes were treated as single units for association and clustering. Across about 370 genotyped donors of the cohort, an average of approximately 240,000 unique TCR beta nucleotide sequences per donor were sequenced, and roughly 20% of those sequences were non-productive. The study was designed to test whether signatures of past pathogen exposure could be identified by cataloging public T cell receptors. What the work shows at the level of the full study, not this receptor alone: According to a later analysis, parvovirus B19, influenza, CMV and Epstein-Barr virus appeared linked to several top co-occurrence clusters. Correlated functional status among segregating V segments might be attributable to linkage disequilibrium, but an unknown experimental factor could not be ruled out. According to a later analysis, TCR association rates differed among HLA loci, with DRB1 alleles showing the most associated TCRs and HLA-C alleles showing the fewest. A few of the identified cytomegalovirus-associated TCR beta chains were confirmed in vitro to be specific for cytomegalovirus antigens. According to a later analysis, most CMV-associated TCR beta chains appeared to be HLA-restricted, and the HLA associations seemed to be driven largely by CMV exposure. Compared with equally common non-associated chains, HLA-associated TCR beta chains in a later analysis were more clonally expanded and had lower generation probabilities. A further reported finding was that TCR beta sequences accurately predicted the HLA-A and HLA-B alleles for most subjects in the first cohort. The authors suggested that the approach could potentially be extended to other disease states and immunological phenotypes. Because some donors lacked HLA typing at each locus, the association tests relied only on the typed subset. In both the original and validation cohorts, the classifier was reported to diagnose cytomegalovirus status with high specificity and sensitivity. Sequencing depth was assumed to be roughly uniform across donors in the presence/absence analyses, though that assumption may not hold. Compared with the approximately 670-donor mean, donors in an Asian-associated ancestry cluster had fewer N-insertions in productive TCRs, according to a later genetic analysis. Only TCR beta chains were sequenced in this cohort, and the absence of alpha or paired-chain data limited detectable features. At a false discovery rate of 0.05, a later analysis linked roughly 17,000 TCR beta sequences to specific HLA alleles. Because the 87-base-pair reads could not distinguish some IMGT-functional V segments, including TRBV6-2 and TRBV6-3, those segments were excluded. The sequencing pipeline was judged likely to have produced a cluster of highly shared sequence variants as a technical artifact. Because counts were too low, seventeen rarely observed V segments, including chromosome 9 orphons, were excluded from the earlier analysis of about 500 of the donors. When HLA alleles, especially DR and DQ, strongly co-occurred, TCR associations were difficult to assign to individual alleles. The only immune exposure information available for the cohort was CMV serostatus. Most TCR sequences were seen in very few donors, while some public TCRs were found in many individuals. In a later genetic analysis, a missense DCLRE1C variant was associated with V-gene and J-gene trimming of TCR beta chains, and the association was replicated in an independent cohort. In an earlier analysis of 587 of the donors, most TCR beta V segments appeared in productive rearrangements about 87% or about 30% of the time, broadly matching IMGT annotations. The study gave a list of around 170 TCR beta chains associated with cytomegalovirus.

Receptors were amplified or captured by the immunoSEQ multiplex PCR assay. For the multiplex PCR, a mixture combining 60 forward primers for TCR Vbeta segments and 13 reverse primers for TCR Jbeta segments was used. Amplification of the CDR3 region of rearranged TCR beta genes was performed with a multiplex PCR assay on genomic DNA. The amplified TCR beta libraries were sequenced on the Illumina HiSeq System as 87-base-pair reads. As for how the authors treated the data: A later analysis counted tens of millions of unique TCR beta chains across the 650 to 700 repertoires, and roughly 11 million of these chains were shared by at least two donors. To remove PCR and sequencing errors, raw reads were error-corrected and collapsed into unique sequences using a nearest-neighbor algorithm that merged closely related sequences. CDR3 sequences were aligned to IMGT reference sequences to assign V, D and J gene segments. For a sequence to be retained, a match of at least six nucleotides to both a V gene segment and a J gene segment was required. Rearrangements were called productive when the CDR3 lacked stop codons and stayed in frame with V and J; all others were non-productive. CDR3 was defined by IMGT convention, running from the second conserved V-encoded cysteine to the conserved J-encoded phenylalanine. In an earlier analysis of 500 to 650 of the donors, sequences lacking an unambiguous match to a single V gene segment were excluded. An earlier analysis of several hundred of the donors called V segments functional above 56.7% productive rearrangements and segregating when the between-donor standard deviation exceeded 5%. A statistical classification framework was developed to diagnose cytomegalovirus status using the catalog of TCR beta chain sequences. A later analysis assigned V and J genes by comparing TCR nucleotide sequences with IMGT/GENE-DB human TR gene sequences. In a later analysis, CDR3 sequences and most-parsimonious VDJ recombination scenarios were assigned using the TCRdist pipeline. In a later analysis, every TCR beta chain was defined by the combination of its CDR3 amino acid sequence and its V-gene family, and reads without a unique V-gene family were dropped. As a way to deal with suspected cross-contamination and a sequencing artifact, a later analysis dropped 450 to 600 nucleotide sequences that were highly shared and had low generation probability. In a later analysis, a clonal expansion index was calculated for each public chain from normalized within-repertoire ranks of inferred template counts. A later analysis computed generation probabilities with a VDJ recombination model fitted to out-of-frame rearrangements, and checked the results against IGoR. A later analysis scored TCR-TCR, TCR-HLA and TCR-CMV co-occurrence with hypergeometric tests, applying a repertoire-size bias correction to TCR pairs. In a later analysis, false discovery rates were estimated by permuting HLA or CMV assignments 20 times. A later analysis grouped co-occurring TCRs with DBSCAN, adding TCRdist sequence similarity when clustering within HLA-allele-positive subsets. For co-occurrence clustering, repertoires with fewer than 30,000 or more than 120,000 public chains were excluded, along with four or five repertoires with anomalous nucleotide sharing. TCRdb holds this immuneACCESS table with in-frame rearrangements only. Some clones are missing; in checked studies, unresolved V genes explain under half, and the rest has no known cause. The DNA gave D and trimming, while V, J and clone size come from that table. This sample has around 90,000 clones in its table, and around three quarters of those were observed once. The ten largest clones add up to around 3% of the sample.

The cohort consisted of approximately 670 healthy bone marrow donors. All cohort members were sampled while nominally healthy, although unrecorded immune exposures were likely present. The donor tested CMV seropositive, placing the donor among the approximately 310 seropositive members of the cohort. Each donor provided a peripheral blood sample, and peripheral blood mononuclear cells were used for TCR beta sequencing. Genomic DNA extraction from the blood cell samples was performed with the Qiagen DNeasy Blood Extraction Kit. As regards this clone: The antigen this receptor binds is unknown. No much larger clone exists at a distance of one base, and base qualities are not known.

The CDR1 and CDR2 encoded by the germline V gene (reference sequence) are GTSNPN and SVGIG. The CDR3, cysteine through phenylalanine, is 12 amino acids long. The CDR3 DNA has 36 bases and is translated from base 1. Between the V and J ends, shortened by 0 bases and 8 bases respectively, the junction contains 10 bases. The source material was PBMCs. The TCR was taken from a male donor in good health and CMV-seropositive. The rearrangement joined TRBV30 to TRBJ1-2; D gene: possibly TRBD1, on 5 matching bases. The CDR3 reads CAWSVSGYGYTF. The DNA sequence reads TGTGCCTGGAGTGTATCAGGGTACGGCTACACCTTC.